The rows below give T cell receptor beta chains drawn from one sample of a study of T-cell memory formation after mild COVID-19. Via MiXCR, TCRdb re-called the 5' RACE reads, giving one row per CDR3 protein. This repertoire shows over 500,000 distinct CDR3 sequences, 17% found once; its top ten account for 8.1%. Material for sequencing was PBMCs or a T cell subset sorted from them (not recorded which). Receptors originate from an adult woman who had mild COVID-19 (a few samples of this study predate the infection). Cell type and time point are not known. Each CDR3 is given with its conserved first and last residue. A D gene is named only where the DNA matches it firmly. Size is stated for part of the rows, as once, few or many counts, or as a class when the clone is expanded.

clone_size d_call j_call v_call cdr3_nt cdr3_aa
- - TRBJ2-5 TRBV7-9 TGTGCCAGCAGCATACTAAACCAAGAGACCCAGTACTTC CASSILNQETQYF
- - TRBJ2-5 TRBV24-1 TGTGCCACCAGTGATACGAGAACAGAAGAGACCCAGTACTTC CATSDTRTEETQYF
- TRBD1 TRBJ2-7 TRBV10-3 TGTGCCATCAGTGCTCCGGGACAGGGGCCGATCTACGAGCAGTACTTC CAISAPGQGPIYEQYF
few - TRBJ1-1 TRBV6-2/TRBV6-3 TGTGCCAGCAGTTACTTGGCCGGCACTGAAGCTTTCTTT CASSYLAGTEAFF
few - TRBJ1-3 TRBV30 TGTGCCTGGAGCGTCGCGGGGGCCCGAAACACCATATATTTT CAWSVAGARNTIYF
- - TRBJ1-2 TRBV20-1 TGCAGTGCTACCAACCAGGGTCGGTATGGCTACACCTTC CSATNQGRYGYTF
few - TRBJ2-3 TRBV7-2 TGTGCCAGCGGCGACTCCTACGCTTATACGCAGTATTTT CASGDSYAYTQYF
few TRBD1 TRBJ2-7 TRBV2 TGTGCCAGCACCATCCCGGGACAGAGGACCTACGAGCAGTACTTC CASTIPGQRTYEQYF
- - TRBJ2-1 TRBV12-3/TRBV12-4 TGTGCCAGCAGAGTTACCAGGGAGCAGTTCTTC CASRVTREQFF
few - TRBJ1-3 TRBV4-3 TGCGCCAGCAGCCAAGAGAGGGGCTGGTCTGGAAACACCATATATTTT CASSQERGWSGNTIYF
- TRBD1 TRBJ2-5 TRBV6-5 TGTGCCAGCAGCTCTAACGGACAGGGGGCAAGCGAGACCCAGTACTTC CASSSNGQGASETQYF
- TRBD2 TRBJ2-2 TRBV19 TGTGCCAGTAGTATCAGACTAGCGGTCGCGAACACCGGGGAGCTGTTTTTT CASSIRLAVANTGELFF
few - TRBJ1-2 TRBV7-9 TGTGCCAGCAGTTCCAGGGTTACATACGAGGGCTACACCTTC CASSSRVTYEGYTF
- - TRBJ1-2 TRBV29-1 TGCATGGGGATCTGGGGGAGTTATGGCTACACCTTC CMGIWGSYGYTF
- TRBD1 TRBJ1-2 TRBV6-5 TGTGCCAGCAGTTACTCGAGGACAAATTACAGGGGGAATAATTATGGCTACACCTTC CASSYSRTNYRGNNYGYTF
- - TRBJ2-1 TRBV7-2 TGTGCCAGCAGCTTGGGACTTTCACAGTTCTTC CASSLGLSQFF
- - TRBJ2-7 TRBV3-1 TGTGCCAGCAGCCAAGATCGGGGAATGCTGAGCTACGAGCAGTACTTC CASSQDRGMLSYEQYF
- - TRBJ1-2 TRBV5-6 TGTGCCAGCAGCCCCTTGGGGGGAAACTATGGCTACACCTTC CASSPLGGNYGYTF
- TRBD2 TRBJ2-1 TRBV20-1 TGCAGTGCTAGGGGACTAGGGAATGAGCAGTTCTTC CSARGLGNEQFF
- - TRBJ2-5 TRBV30 TGTGCCTGGGCAGAAGAGACCCAGTACTTC CAWAEETQYF
few TRBD1 TRBJ2-4 TRBV5-6 TGTGCCAGCAGCTTTAAACAGGGGGCCCTAGCCAAAAACATTCAGTACTTC CASSFKQGALAKNIQYF
many TRBD2 TRBJ2-1 TRBV7-6 TGTGCCAGCAGCTCTTGGTTAGCGGGGGGGCAAAATGAGCAGTTCTTC CASSSWLAGGQNEQFF
many - TRBJ2-6 TRBV4-3 TGCGCCAGCAGCCCATCCTTCTCTCGGCTCGGGGGGGCCAACGTCCTGACTTTC CASSPSFSRLGGANVLTF
- - TRBJ2-7 TRBV2 TGTGCCAGCCGTAGAACATATACGGGGGACGAGCAGTACTTC CASRRTYTGDEQYF
- TRBD1 TRBJ2-2 TRBV4-1 TGCGCCAGCAGCCAATTTACAGGGGTCGACACCGGGGAGCTGTTTTTT CASSQFTGVDTGELFF
- - TRBJ1-2 TRBV29-1 TGCAGCGTTGACAGGAACTATGGCTACACCTTC CSVDRNYGYTF
- - TRBJ2-2 TRBV5-1 TGCGCCAGCAGCCGATGGCGGGACATCAGGGCCGGGGAGCTGTTTTTT CASSRWRDIRAGELFF
- TRBD1 TRBJ1-1 TRBV4-3 TGCGCCAGCAGCATCACCGGGACAGGGACCACTGAAGCTTTCTTT CASSITGTGTTEAFF
- - TRBJ1-5 TRBV12-3/TRBV12-4 TGTGCCAGCAGTCATAACAGCAATCAGCCCCAGCATTTT CASSHNSNQPQHF
- TRBD2 TRBJ2-2 TRBV4-1 TGCGCCAGCAGTTATGCGGGGGGCCCCGGGGAGCTGTTTTTT CASSYAGGPGELFF
few TRBD1 TRBJ1-1 TRBV19 TGTGCCAGTAGTGCCAGGGGGCCGAACACTGAAGCTTTCTTT CASSARGPNTEAFF
- TRBD1 TRBJ2-5 TRBV5-1 TGCGCCAGCAGCTTGGAATTCCGGGACAGGGCGTGGGAGACCCAGTACTTC CASSLEFRDRAWETQYF
- - TRBJ1-1 TRBV5-1 TGCGCCAGCAGTAGGTATAACTCTCTAGGGACTGAAGCTTTCTTT CASSRYNSLGTEAFF
few - TRBJ2-2 TRBV19 TGTGCCAGTAGCTCAAAGTACGCGAACACCGGGGAGCTGTTTTTT CASSSKYANTGELFF
few TRBD1 TRBJ1-5 TRBV24-1 TGTGCCACCAGTGATTCAACAGGGGGCGGTCAGCCCCAGCATTTT CATSDSTGGGQPQHF
few TRBD2 TRBJ2-2 TRBV6-2/TRBV6-3 TGTGCCAGCAGTTACAACCCGGGGGGGGCCGGGGAGCTGTTTTTT CASSYNPGGAGELFF
few TRBD1 TRBJ2-1 TRBV7-7 TGTGCCAGCAGCTTGACAGGGACCGATGAGCAGTTCTTC CASSLTGTDEQFF
many - TRBJ1-2 TRBV3-1 TGTGCCAGCAGCCAAGGCGGGTTTGGAGGGGGCTACACCTTC CASSQGGFGGGYTF
- - TRBJ2-3 TRBV4-1 TGCGCCAGCAGCCAGGTGAGGGGCGGCGCAGATACGCAGTATTTT CASSQVRGGADTQYF
few - TRBJ2-5 TRBV7-2 TGTGCCAGCAGCTTAGCGTGGCTACGTGAGACCCAGTACTTC CASSLAWLRETQYF
- - TRBJ2-1 TRBV29-1 TGCAGCGTTGAAGCGGGAGTAACGGGAATCTACAATGAGCAGTTCTTC CSVEAGVTGIYNEQFF
few TRBD1 TRBJ2-5 TRBV9 TGTGCCAGCAGCGTAGGACAGGGTAAAGAGACCCAGTACTTC CASSVGQGKETQYF
- - TRBJ2-3 TRBV5-1 TGCGCCAGCAGCCCAGAAACAGATACGCAGTATTTT CASSPETDTQYF
once - TRBJ1-1 TRBV29-1 TGCAGCGTTGTCGGTATCCTCCTTGACAGGGAAGCTTTCTTT CSVVGILLDREAFF
few - TRBJ1-2 TRBV27 TGTGCCAGCAGTTTTTCGGGGACAACGCTATTTGGCTACACCTTC CASSFSGTTLFGYTF
few - TRBJ2-7 TRBV5-1 TGCGCCAGCAGCCCGGACGGGGTTGGGGGTCTGGCCTACGAGCAGTACTTC CASSPDGVGGLAYEQYF
- - TRBJ1-1 TRBV12-3/TRBV12-4 TGTGCCAGCAGAACCGAGGGAGTATCGGACACTGAAGCTTTCTTT CASRTEGVSDTEAFF
many - TRBJ2-3 TRBV7-9 TGTGCCAGCAGCCCCCCGGATAGGGATACGCAGTATTTT CASSPPDRDTQYF
- - TRBJ1-1 TRBV29-1 TGCAGCGTTGTGAAAACGAACACTGAAGCTTTCTTT CSVVKTNTEAFF
- - TRBJ2-5 TRBV24-1 TGTGCCACCAGTGAGCCACATCAAGAGACCCAGTACTTC CATSEPHQETQYF
few - TRBJ2-7 TRBV7-2 TGTGCCAGCAGCTTAAATCCCGATCTCTCCGAGCAGTACTTC CASSLNPDLSEQYF
many - TRBJ2-3 TRBV3-1 TGTGCCAGCAGCCAAAGGGATACGCAGTATTTT CASSQRDTQYF
few - TRBJ2-3 TRBV20-1 TGCAGTGCTAGCGAGAGCACAGTGAGGGCAGATACGCAGTATTTT CSASESTVRADTQYF
- - TRBJ1-2 TRBV3-1 TGTGCCAGCAGCCAAGACCTGGGGGTTTATGGCTACACCTTC CASSQDLGVYGYTF
- TRBD2 TRBJ2-3 TRBV20-1 TGCAGTGCAACGGGACTAGCGGGAAACAAATCAGATACGCAGTATTTT CSATGLAGNKSDTQYF
few TRBD2 TRBJ2-1 TRBV5-1 TGCGCCAGCAGCTTGGCCGGGGGGAGAGGCAATGAGCAGTTCTTC CASSLAGGRGNEQFF
few TRBD1 TRBJ2-1 TRBV7-9 TGTGCCAGCAGCACGACAGGGTCCTTCTACAATGAGCAGTTCTTC CASSTTGSFYNEQFF
many - TRBJ1-2 TRBV4-2 TGTGCCAGCAGCCAAGTTGAACACGGATCTAACTATGGCTACACCTTC CASSQVEHGSNYGYTF
- TRBD2 TRBJ2-5 TRBV9 TGTGCCAGCAGCGTAGGAGGTGGGGGGGACCACGAGACCCAGTACTTC CASSVGGGGDHETQYF